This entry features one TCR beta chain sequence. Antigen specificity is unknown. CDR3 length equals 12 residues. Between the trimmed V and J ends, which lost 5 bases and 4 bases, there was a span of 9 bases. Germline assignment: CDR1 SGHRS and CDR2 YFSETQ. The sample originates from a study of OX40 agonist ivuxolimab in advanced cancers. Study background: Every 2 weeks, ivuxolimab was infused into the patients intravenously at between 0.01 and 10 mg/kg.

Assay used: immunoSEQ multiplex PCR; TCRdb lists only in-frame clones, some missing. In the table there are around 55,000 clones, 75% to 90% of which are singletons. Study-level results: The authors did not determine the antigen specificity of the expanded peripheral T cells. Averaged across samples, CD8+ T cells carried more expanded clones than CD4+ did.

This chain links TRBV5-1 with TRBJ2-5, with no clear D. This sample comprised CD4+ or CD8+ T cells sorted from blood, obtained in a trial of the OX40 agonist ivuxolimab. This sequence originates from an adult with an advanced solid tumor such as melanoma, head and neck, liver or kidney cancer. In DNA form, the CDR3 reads TGCGCCAGCAGTATGGATCTAGAGACCCAGTACTTC. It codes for CASSMDLETQYF.